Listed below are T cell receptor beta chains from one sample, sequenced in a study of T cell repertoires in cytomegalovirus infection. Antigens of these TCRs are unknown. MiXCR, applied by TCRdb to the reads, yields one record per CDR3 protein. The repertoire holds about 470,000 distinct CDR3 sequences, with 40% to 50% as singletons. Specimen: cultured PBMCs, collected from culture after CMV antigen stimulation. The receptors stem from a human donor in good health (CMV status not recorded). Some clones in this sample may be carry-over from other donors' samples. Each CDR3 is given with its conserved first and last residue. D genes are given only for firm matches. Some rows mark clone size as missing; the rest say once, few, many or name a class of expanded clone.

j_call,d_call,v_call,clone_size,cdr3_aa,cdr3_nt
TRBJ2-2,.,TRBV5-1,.,CASSLGGLQTGELFF,TGCGCCAGCAGCTTGGGAGGACTACAAACTGGGGAGCTGTTTTTT
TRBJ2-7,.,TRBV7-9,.,CASSLLIAATYEQYF,TGTGCCAGCAGCTTATTAATAGCGGCGACCTACGAGCAGTACTTC
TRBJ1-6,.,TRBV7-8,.,CASSWVGSRHLHF,TGTGCCAGCAGCTGGGTGGGGTCCAGACACCTCCACTTT
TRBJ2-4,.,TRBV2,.,CASTSTGGNIQYF,TGTGCCAGCACCTCGACAGGAGGAAACATTCAGTACTTC
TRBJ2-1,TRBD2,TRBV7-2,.,CASSLVGGGAYNEQFF,TGTGCCAGCAGCTTAGTGGGTGGGGGGGCCTACAATGAGCAGTTCTTC
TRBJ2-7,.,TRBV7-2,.,CASSPSWGRGFEQYF,TGTGCCAGCAGCCCTAGCTGGGGCAGGGGCTTCGAGCAGTACTTC
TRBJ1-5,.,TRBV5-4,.,CASSFGGVDQPQHF,TGTGCCAGCAGCTTCGGGGGGGTGGATCAGCCCCAGCATTTT
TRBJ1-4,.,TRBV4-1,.,CASSQVGPEGEKLFF,TGCGCCAGCAGCCAAGTGGGACCCGAGGGGGAAAAACTGTTTTTT
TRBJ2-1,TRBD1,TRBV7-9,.,CASSPDRLLVHEQFF,TGTGCCAGCAGCCCGGACAGGCTGCTTGTCCATGAGCAGTTCTTC
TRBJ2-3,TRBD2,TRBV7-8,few,CASSPPPAGGTTDTQYF,TGTGCCAGCAGCCCCCCCCCAGCGGGGGGTACCACAGATACGCAGTATTTT